The T cell receptor beta chain described here comes from a study of blood T cell dynamics during melanoma immunotherapy. Only in-frame clones appear in the TCRdb table, and some are missing; sequencing was by immunoSEQ multiplex PCR. The data hold 9,100 or so clones, with approximately 83% observed a single time. Regarding time point: week 3, after first cycle of checkpoint inhibitor. This clone showed up just once. Germline V CDR1 and CDR2: MGHRA, YSYEKL. This CDR3 has 17 residues. Deletions cut 0 bases from V and 0 bases from J, with 14 bases between. Sequencing used blood, obtained from a patient treated with checkpoint blockade. V gene TRBV4-1 combines with J gene TRBJ1-1; the D gene is possibly TRBD1 (6 bases). The receptor comes from a human donor with melanoma. The CDR3 coding sequence is TGCGCCAGCAGCCAAGAAAGGGGCAGGGGACTGAACACTGAAGCTTTCTTT. Protein: CASSQERGRGLNTEAFF.